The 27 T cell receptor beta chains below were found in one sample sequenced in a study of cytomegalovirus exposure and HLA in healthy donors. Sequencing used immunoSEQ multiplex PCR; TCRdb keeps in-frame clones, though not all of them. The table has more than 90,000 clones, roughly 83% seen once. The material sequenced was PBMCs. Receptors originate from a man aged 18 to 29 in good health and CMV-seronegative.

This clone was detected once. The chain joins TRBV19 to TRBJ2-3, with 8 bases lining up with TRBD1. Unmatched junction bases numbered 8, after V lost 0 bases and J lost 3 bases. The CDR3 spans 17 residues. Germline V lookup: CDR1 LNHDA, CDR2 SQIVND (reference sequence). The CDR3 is CASSIDHQGAQTDTQYF. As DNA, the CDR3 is TGTGCCAGTAGTATAGATCACCAGGGGGCGCAAACAGATACGCAGTATTTT.

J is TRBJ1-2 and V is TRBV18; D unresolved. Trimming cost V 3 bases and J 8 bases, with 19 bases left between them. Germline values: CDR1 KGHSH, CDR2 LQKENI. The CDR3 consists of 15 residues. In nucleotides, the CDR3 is TGTGCCAGCTCACCTGGCAATGATGGGTTGCGGGGCTACACCTTC. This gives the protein CASSPGNDGLRGYTF.

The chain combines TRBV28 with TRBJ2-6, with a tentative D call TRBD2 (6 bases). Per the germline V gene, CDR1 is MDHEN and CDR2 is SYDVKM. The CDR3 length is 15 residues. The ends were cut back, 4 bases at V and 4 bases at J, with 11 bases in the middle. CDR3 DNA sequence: TGTGCCAGCAGTTCAAGGGGAGGAGGGGCCAACGTCCTGACTTTC. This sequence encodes CASSSRGGGANVLTF.

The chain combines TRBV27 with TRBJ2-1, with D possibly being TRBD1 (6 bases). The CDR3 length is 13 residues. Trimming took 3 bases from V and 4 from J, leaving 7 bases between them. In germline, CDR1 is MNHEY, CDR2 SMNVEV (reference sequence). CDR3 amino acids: CASSFDRYNEQFF. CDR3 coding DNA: TGTGCCAGCAGTTTTGACAGGTACAATGAGCAGTTCTTC.

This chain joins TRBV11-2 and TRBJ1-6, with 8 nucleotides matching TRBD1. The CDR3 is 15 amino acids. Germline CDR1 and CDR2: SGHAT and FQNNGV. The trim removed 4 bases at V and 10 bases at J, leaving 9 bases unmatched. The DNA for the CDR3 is TGTGCCAGCAGCTACTCACAGGGGGTTGAGTCACCCCTCCACTTT. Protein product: CASSYSQGVESPLHF.

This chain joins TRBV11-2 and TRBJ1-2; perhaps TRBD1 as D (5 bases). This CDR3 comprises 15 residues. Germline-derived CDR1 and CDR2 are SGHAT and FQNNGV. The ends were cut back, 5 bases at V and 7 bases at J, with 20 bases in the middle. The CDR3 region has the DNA TGTGCCAGCAGCCCCACCGGGCAGCCGGGGGGTGGCTACACCTTC. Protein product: CASSPTGQPGGGYTF. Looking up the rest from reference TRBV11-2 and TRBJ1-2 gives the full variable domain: EAGVAQSPRYKIIEKRQSVAFWCNPISGHATLYWYQQILGQGPKLLIQFQNNGVVDDSQLPKDRFSAERLKGVDSTLKIQPAKLEDSAVYLCASSPTGQPGGGYTFGSGTRLTVV.

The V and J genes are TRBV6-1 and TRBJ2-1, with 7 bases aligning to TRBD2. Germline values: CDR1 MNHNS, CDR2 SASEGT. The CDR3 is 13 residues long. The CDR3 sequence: CTHGTTIRNEQFF. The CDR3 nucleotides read TGTACCCACGGGACTACCATTAGGAATGAGCAGTTCTTC.

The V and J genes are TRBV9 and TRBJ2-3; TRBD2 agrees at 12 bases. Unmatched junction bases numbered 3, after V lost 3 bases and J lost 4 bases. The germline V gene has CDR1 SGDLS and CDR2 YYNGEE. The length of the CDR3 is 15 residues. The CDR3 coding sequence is TGTGCCAGCAGCGAGACTAGCGGGAGACCAGATACGCAGTATTTT. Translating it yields CASSETSGRPDTQYF.

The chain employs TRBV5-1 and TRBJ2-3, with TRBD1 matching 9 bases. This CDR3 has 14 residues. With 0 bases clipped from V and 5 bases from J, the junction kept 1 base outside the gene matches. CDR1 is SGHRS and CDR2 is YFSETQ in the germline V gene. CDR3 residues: CASSLADRGDTQYF. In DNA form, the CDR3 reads TGCGCCAGCAGCTTGGCGGACAGGGGAGATACGCAGTATTTT.

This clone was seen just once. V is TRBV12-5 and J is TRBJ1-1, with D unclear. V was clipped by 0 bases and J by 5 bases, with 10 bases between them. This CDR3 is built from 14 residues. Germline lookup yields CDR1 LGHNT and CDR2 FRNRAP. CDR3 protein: CASGLVPGTTEAFF. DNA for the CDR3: TGTGCTAGTGGTTTGGTACCAGGAACGACTGAAGCTTTCTTT.

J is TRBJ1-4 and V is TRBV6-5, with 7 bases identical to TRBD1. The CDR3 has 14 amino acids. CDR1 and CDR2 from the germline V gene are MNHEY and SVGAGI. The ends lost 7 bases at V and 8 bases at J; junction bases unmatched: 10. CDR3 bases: TGTGCCAGCAAAACGACAGGGTTTGGCGAAAAACTGTTTTTT. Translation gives CASKTTGFGEKLFF.

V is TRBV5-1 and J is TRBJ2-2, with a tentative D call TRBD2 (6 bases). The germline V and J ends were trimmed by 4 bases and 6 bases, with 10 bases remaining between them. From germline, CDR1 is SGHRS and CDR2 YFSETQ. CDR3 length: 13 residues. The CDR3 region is CASSPDYSGELFF. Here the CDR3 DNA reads TGCGCCAGCAGCCCGGACTACTCCGGGGAGCTGTTTTTT.

DNA for the CDR3: TGTGCCAGCAGTTACTCTAGCGGAGGGACCATGGATACGCAGTATTTT. It specifies CASSYSSGGTMDTQYF. V is TRBV6-9 and J is TRBJ2-3, with 7 bases identical to TRBD2. The CDR3 has 16 amino acids. V lost 3 bases and J lost 6; bases outside the gene matches: 12. Looked up from germline, CDR1 is MNHGY and CDR2 is SVAAGI.

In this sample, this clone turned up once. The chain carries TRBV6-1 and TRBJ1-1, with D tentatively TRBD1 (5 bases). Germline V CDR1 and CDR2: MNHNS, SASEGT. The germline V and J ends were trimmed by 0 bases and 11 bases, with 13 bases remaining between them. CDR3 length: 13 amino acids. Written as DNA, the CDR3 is TGTGCCAGCAGTGAAGCCGGGGGGTTGAGGGCTTTCTTT. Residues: CASSEAGGLRAFF.

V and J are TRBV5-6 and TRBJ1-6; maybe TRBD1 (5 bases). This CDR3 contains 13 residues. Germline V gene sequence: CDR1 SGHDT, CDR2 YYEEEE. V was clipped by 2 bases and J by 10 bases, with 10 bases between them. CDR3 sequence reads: CASSFTTDSPLHF. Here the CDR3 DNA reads TGTGCCAGCAGCTTTACGACAGACTCACCCCTCCACTTT.

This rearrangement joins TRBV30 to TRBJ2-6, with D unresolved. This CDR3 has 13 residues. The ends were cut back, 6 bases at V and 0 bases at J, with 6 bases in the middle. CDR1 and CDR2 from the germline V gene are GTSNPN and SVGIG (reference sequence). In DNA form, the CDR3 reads TGTGCCTGTACGGGCTCTGGGGCCAACGTCCTGACTTTC. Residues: CACTGSGANVLTF.

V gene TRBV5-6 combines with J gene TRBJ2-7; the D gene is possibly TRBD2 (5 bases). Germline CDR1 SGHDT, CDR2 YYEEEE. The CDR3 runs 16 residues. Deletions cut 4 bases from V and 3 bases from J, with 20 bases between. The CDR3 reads CASSLRGQALGYEQYF. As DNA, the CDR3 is TGTGCCAGCAGCCTCCGAGGGCAGGCTCTAGGCTACGAGCAGTACTTC.

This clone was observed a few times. In DNA, the CDR3 is TGTGCCTCCTCGAGGACAGGGGAAACCGGGGAGCTGTTTTTT. This gives the protein CASSRTGETGELFF. The chain is built from TRBV2 and TRBJ2-2; 9 bases are a match to TRBD1. The CDR3 has 14 amino acids. V dropped 11 bases and J dropped 5; count of bases not matched to a gene: 9. Germline lookup yields CDR1 SNHLY and CDR2 FYNNEI.

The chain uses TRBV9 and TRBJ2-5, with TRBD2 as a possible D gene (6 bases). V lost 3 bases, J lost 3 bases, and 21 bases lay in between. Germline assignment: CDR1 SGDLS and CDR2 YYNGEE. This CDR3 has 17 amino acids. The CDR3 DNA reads TGTGCCAGCAGCGGCGAGGGCCCTCCAGCGGGCAAAGAGACCCAGTACTTC. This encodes CASSGEGPPAGKETQYF.

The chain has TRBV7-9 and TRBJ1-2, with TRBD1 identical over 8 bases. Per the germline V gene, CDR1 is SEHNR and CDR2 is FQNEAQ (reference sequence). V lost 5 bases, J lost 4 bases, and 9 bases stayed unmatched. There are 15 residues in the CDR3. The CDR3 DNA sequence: TGTGCCAGCAGCGGAACACAGGGGGGGTTCTATGGCTACACCTTC. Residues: CASSGTQGGFYGYTF. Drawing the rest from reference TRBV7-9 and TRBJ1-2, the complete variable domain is DTGVSQNPRHKITKRGQNVTFRCDPISEHNRLYWYRQTLGQGPEFLTYFQNEAQLEKSRLLSDRFSAERPKGSFSTLEIQRTEQGDSAMYLCASSGTQGGFYGYTFGSGTRLTVV.

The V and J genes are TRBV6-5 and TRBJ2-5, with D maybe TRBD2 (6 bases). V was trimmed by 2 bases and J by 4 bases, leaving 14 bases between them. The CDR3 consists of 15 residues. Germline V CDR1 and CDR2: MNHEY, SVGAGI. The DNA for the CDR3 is TGTGCCAGCAGTTACGTCGCCAGGAGGGGAGAGACCCAGTACTTC. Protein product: CASSYVARRGETQYF.

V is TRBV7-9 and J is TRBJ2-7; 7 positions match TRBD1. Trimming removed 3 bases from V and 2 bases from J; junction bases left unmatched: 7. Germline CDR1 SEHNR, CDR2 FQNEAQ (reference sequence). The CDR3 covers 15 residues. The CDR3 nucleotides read TGTGCCAGCAGCTTCGACAGGGATGGAACCTACGAGCAGTACTTC. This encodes CASSFDRDGTYEQYF.

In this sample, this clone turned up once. The CDR3 bases are TGTGCCAGCAGCTTACTTCCCGGGCGGACTAGCGGGAGTTCACAGTACTTC. As protein: CASSLLPGRTSGSSQYF. The chain recombines TRBV7-8 with TRBJ2-5, with TRBD2 matching over 13 bases. The CDR3 spans 17 residues. Unmatched junction bases numbered 14, after V lost 2 bases and J lost 11 bases. CDR1 is SGHVS, CDR2 FQNEAQ, per germline. Full variable domain (outside the CDR3, taken from reference TRBV7-8 and TRBJ2-5): GAGVSQSPRYKVAKRGQDVALRCDPISGHVSLFWYQQALGQGPEFLTYFQNEAQLDKSGLPSDRFFAERPEGSVSTLKIQRTQQEDSAVYLCASSLLPGRTSGSSQYFGPGTRLLVL.

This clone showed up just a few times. The CDR3 is CASRERERGETQYF. The CDR3 coding sequence is TGTGCCAGTAGGGAACGGGAGCGGGGAGAGACCCAGTACTTC. The chain employs TRBV19 and TRBJ2-5, with 7 nucleotides matching TRBD2. This CDR3 has 14 residues. CDR1 LNHDA and CDR2 SQIVND come from the germline V gene (reference sequence). V lost 6 bases, J lost 4 bases, and 8 bases stayed unmatched.

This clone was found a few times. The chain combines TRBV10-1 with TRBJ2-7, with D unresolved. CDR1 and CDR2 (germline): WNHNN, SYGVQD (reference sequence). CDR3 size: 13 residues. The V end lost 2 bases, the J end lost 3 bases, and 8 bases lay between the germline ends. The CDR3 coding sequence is TGCGCCAGCAGTGAGCAGGTCAACTACGAGCAGTACTTC. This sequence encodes CASSEQVNYEQYF.

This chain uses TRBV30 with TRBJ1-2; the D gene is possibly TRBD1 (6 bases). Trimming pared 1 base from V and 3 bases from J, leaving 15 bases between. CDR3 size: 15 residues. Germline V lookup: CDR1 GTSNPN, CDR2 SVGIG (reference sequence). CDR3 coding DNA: TGTGCCTGGAGTGCCGGACGGGGGGCGGACTATGGCTACACCTTC. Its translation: CAWSAGRGADYGYTF.

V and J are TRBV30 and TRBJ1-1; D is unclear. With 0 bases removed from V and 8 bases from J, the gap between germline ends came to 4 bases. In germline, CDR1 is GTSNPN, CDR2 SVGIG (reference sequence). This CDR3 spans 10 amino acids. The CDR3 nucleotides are TGTGCCTGGAGTGTACGGGAAGCTTTCTTT. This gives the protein CAWSVREAFF.